This entry features one TCR beta chain sequence. No antigen is known for it. The V segment lost 0 bases and the J segment 7 bases; nucleotides outside the gene matches: 1. This CDR3 spans 15 amino acids. Germline CDR1 and CDR2: MNHEY and SMNVEV (reference sequence). The entry originates in a study of T cell responses to AZD1222 COVID-19 vaccine. Study information: Whether given at about 4 or about 12 weeks, second doses were pooled. General study points: Researchers report vaccine-associated CD4 TCRs spanning spike, with dominance at 160-218 and 743-854. Females outnumbered males among donors, who were mostly white British; clonal diversity was possibly underestimated. Compared with day 0, the breadth and depth of the Spike-specific TCR repertoire rose significantly after two doses of AZD1222.

The assay was immunoSEQ multiplex PCR, and TCRdb's table has in-frame clones only and misses some. The sample records 200,000 or so clones, 80% to 90% being singletons. The input for sequencing was peripheral blood, taken on day 0 of AZD1222 vaccination. This chain uses TRBV27 with TRBJ1-6, with 9 bases aligning to TRBD1. This sequence originates from an adult in good health. For the CDR3, the DNA is TGTGCCAGCAGTTTATCGACAGGGGGGAATTCACCCCTCCACTTT. It translates to CASSLSTGGNSPLHF.